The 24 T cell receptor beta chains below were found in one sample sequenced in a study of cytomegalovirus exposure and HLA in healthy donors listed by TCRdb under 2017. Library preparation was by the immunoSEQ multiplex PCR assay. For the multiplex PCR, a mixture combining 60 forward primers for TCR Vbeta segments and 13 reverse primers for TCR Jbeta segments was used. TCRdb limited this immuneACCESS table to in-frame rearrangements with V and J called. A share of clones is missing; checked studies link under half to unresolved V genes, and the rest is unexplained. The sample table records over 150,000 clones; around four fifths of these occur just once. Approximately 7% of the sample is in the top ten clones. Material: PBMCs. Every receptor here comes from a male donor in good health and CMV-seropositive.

DNA for the CDR3: TGCGCCAGCAGCTTGATCGGGGGGCCCAATGAGCAGTTCTTC. Residues: CASSLIGGPNEQFF. This chain joins TRBV5-1 and TRBJ2-1; the D gene is possibly TRBD2 (7 bases). CDR1 is SGHRS and CDR2 is YFSETQ in the germline V gene. This CDR3 spans 14 amino acids. The V end was cut by 1 base, the J end by 6 bases, with 11 bases between.

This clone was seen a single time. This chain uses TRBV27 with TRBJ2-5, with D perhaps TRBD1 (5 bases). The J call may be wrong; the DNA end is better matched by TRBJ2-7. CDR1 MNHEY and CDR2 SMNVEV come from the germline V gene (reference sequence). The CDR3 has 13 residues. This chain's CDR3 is CASSGVGGAEQYF. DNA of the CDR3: TGTGCCAGCAGTGGAGTTGGTGGGGCCGAGCAGTACTTC.

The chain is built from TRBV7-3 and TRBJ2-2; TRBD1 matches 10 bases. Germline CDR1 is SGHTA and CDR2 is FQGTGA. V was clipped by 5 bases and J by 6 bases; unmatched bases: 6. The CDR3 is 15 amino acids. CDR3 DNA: TGTGCCAGCAGCCTCGGACAGGGGGGGGCCGGGGAGCTGTTTTTT. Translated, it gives CASSLGQGGAGELFF. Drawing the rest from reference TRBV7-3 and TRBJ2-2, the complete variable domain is GAGVSQTPSNKVTEKGKYVELRCDPISGHTALYWYRQSLGQGPEFLIYFQGTGAADDSGLPNDRFFAVRPEGSVSTLKIQRTERGDSAVYLCASSLGQGGAGELFFGEGSRLTVL.

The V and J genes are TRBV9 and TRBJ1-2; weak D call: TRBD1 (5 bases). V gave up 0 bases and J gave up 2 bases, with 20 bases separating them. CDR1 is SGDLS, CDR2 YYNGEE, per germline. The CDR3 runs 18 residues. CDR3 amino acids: CASSVDLSHRTRNYGYTF. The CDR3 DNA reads TGTGCCAGCAGCGTAGATCTCAGCCACAGGACCCGGAACTATGGCTACACCTTC.

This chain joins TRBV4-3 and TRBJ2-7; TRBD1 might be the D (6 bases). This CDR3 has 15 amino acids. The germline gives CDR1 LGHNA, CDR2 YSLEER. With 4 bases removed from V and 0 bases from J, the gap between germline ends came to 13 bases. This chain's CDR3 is CASSPRADSSYEQYF. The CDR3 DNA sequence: TGCGCCAGCAGCCCCCGTGCGGACAGCTCCTACGAGCAGTACTTC.

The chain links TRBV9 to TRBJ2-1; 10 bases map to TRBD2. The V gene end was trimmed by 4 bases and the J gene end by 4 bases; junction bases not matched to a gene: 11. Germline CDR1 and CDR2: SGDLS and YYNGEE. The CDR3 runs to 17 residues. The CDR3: CASSHRGGTSAYNEQFF. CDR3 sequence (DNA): TGTGCCAGCAGCCACCGGGGGGGGACTAGCGCTTACAATGAGCAGTTCTTC. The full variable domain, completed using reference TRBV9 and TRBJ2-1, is DSGVTQTPKHLITATGQRVTLRCSPRSGDLSVYWYQQSLDQGLQFLIQYYNGEERAKGNILERFSAQQFPDLHSELNLSSLELGDSALYFCASSHRGGTSAYNEQFFGPGTRLTVL.

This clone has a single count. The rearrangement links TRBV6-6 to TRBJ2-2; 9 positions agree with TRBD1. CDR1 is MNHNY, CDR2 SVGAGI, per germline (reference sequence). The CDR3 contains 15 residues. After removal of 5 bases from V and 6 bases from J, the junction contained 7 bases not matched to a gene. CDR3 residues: CASSLGTGPAGELFF. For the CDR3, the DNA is TGTGCCAGCAGTCTCGGGACAGGGCCGGCCGGGGAGCTGTTTTTT.

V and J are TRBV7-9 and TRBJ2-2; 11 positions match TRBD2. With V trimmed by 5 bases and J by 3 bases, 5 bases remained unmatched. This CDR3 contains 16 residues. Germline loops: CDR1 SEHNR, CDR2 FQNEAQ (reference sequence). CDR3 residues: CASSPSSGGYTGELFF. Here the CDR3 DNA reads TGTGCCAGCAGCCCATCTAGCGGGGGGTACACCGGGGAGCTGTTTTTT.

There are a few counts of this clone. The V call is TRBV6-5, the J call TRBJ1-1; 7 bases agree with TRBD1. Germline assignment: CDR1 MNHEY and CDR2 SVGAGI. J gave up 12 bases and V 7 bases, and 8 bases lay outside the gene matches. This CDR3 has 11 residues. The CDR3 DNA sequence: TGTGCCAGCAAAACCTCAGGGGGGACTTTCTTT. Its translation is CASKTSGGTFF.

The CDR3 nucleotides read TGCGCCAGCAGCTTGTTAGGCGGGGGCGGCACAGATACGCAGTATTTT. This codes for CASSLLGGGGTDTQYF. V usage is TRBV5-1 and J usage is TRBJ2-3; the D gene is possibly TRBD2 (7 bases). Germline V gene sequence: CDR1 SGHRS, CDR2 YFSETQ. The CDR3 sequence is 16 residues long. V was pared by 1 base and J by 1 base, with 13 bases between. The full variable domain, with the rest looked up from reference TRBV5-1 and TRBJ2-3, is KAGVTQTPRYLIKTRGQQVTLSCSPISGHRSVSWYQQTPGQGLQFLFEYFSETQRNKGNFPGRFSGRQFSNSRSEMNVSTLELGDSALYLCASSLLGGGGTDTQYFGPGTRLTVL.

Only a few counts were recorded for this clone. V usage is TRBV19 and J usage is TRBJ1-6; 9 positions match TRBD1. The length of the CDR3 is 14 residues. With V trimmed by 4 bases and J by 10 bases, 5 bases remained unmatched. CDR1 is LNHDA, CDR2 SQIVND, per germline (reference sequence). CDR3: CASSSRQGGSPLHF. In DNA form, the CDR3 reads TGTGCCAGTAGTAGTCGACAGGGGGGATCACCCCTCCACTTT.

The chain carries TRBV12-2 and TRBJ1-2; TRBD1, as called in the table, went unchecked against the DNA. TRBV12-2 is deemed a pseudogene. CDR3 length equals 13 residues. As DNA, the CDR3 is TGTGCAAGTCGCTTAAAGGACAGAGGCGGCTACACCTTC. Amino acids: CASRLKDRGGYTF.

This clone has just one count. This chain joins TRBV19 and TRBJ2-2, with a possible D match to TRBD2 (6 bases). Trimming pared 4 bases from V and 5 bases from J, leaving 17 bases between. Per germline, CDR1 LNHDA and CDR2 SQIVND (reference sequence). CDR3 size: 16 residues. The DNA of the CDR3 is TGTGCCAGTAGTAGCCTTATGGCTGCGGGAACCGGGGAGCTGTTTTTT. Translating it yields CASSSLMAAGTGELFF.

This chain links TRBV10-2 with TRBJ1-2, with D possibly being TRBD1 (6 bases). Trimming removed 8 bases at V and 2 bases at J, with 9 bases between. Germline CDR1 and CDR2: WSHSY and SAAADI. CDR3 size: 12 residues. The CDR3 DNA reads TGCGCCAGCCAACAGGGAAACTATGGCTACACCTTC. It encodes CASQQGNYGYTF.

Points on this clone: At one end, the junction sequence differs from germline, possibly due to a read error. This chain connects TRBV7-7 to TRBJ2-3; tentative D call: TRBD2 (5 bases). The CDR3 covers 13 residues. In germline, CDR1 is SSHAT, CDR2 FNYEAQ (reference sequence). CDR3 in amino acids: CASSLGIPDTQYF. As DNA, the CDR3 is TGTGCTAGCAGCCTCGGGATACCAGATACGCAGTATTTT.

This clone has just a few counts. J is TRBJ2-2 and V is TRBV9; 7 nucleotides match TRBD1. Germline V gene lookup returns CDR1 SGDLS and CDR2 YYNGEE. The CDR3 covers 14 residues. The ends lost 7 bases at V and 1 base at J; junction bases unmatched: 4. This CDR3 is CASSGTVNTGELFF. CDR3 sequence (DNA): TGTGCCAGCTCCGGGACAGTGAACACCGGGGAGCTGTTTTTT. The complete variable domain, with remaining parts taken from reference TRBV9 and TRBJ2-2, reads DSGVTQTPKHLITATGQRVTLRCSPRSGDLSVYWYQQSLDQGLQFLIQYYNGEERAKGNILERFSAQQFPDLHSELNLSSLELGDSALYFCASSGTVNTGELFFGEGSRLTVL.

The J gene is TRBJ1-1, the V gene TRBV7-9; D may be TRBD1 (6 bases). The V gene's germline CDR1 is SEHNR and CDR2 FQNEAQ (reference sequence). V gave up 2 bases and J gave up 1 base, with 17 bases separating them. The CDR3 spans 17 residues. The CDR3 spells CASSLRGTRDTNTEAFF. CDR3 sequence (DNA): TGTGCCAGCAGCTTACGGGGTACCCGGGACACGAACACTGAAGCTTTCTTT. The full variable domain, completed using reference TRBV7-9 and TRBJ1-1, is DTGVSQNPRHKITKRGQNVTFRCDPISEHNRLYWYRQTLGQGPEFLTYFQNEAQLEKSRLLSDRFSAERPKGSFSTLEIQRTEQGDSAMYLCASSLRGTRDTNTEAFFGQGTRLTVV.

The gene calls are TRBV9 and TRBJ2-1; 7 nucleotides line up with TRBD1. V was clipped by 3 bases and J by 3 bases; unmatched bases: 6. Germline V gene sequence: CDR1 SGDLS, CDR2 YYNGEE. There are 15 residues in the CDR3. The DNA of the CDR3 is TGTGCCAGCAGCGAATCGGGGACAGTCTACAATGAGCAGTTCTTC. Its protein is CASSESGTVYNEQFF.

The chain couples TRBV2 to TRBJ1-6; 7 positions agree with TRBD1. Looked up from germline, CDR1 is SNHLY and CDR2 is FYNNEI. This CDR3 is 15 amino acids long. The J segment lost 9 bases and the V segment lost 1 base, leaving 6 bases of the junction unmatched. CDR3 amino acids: CASSEGHGDSSPLHF. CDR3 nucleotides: TGTGCCAGCAGTGAAGGGCATGGGGACAGTTCACCCCTCCACTTT.

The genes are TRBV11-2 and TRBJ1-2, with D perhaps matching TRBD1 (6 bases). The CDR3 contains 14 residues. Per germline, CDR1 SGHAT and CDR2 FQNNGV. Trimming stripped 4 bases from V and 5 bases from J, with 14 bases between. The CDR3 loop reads CASSSTFTGYGYTF. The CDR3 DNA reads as TGTGCCAGCAGCTCCACCTTTACAGGGTATGGCTACACCTTC.

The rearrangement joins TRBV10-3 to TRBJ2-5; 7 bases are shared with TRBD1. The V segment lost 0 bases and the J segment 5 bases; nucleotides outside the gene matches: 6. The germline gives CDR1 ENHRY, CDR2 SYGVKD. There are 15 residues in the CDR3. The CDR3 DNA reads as TGTGCCATCAGTGAGTCTAGACAGGGAAGTGAGACCCAGTACTTC. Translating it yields CAISESRQGSETQYF.

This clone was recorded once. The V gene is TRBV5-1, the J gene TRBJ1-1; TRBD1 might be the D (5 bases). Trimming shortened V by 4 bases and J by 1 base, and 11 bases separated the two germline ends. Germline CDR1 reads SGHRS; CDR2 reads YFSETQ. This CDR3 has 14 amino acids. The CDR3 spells CASSPMGQNTEAFF. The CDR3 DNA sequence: TGCGCCAGCAGCCCGATGGGGCAGAACACTGAAGCTTTCTTT.

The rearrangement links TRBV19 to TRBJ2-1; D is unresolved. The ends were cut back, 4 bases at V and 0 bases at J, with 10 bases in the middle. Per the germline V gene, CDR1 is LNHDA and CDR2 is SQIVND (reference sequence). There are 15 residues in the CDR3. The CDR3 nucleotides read TGTGCCAGTAGTACTCACCCGAGCTCCTACAATGAGCAGTTCTTC. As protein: CASSTHPSSYNEQFF.

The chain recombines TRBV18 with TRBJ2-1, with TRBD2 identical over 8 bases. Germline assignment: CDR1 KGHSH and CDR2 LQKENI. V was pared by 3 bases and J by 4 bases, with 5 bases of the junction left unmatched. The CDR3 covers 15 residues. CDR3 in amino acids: CASSPSGGDYNEQFF. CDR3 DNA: TGTGCCAGCTCACCCAGCGGGGGCGATTACAATGAGCAGTTCTTC.